This passage covers 6 T cell receptor beta chains from one sample sequenced in a study of regulatory T cells in long-lasting Graves disease. To make TCR beta libraries, researchers used iRepertoire HTBI primers and Arm-PCR of CDR3 regions. Each CDR3 protein gets one entry after TCRdb re-called the multiplex PCR reads with MiXCR. The sample carries about 500,000 distinct CDR3 sequences, about 11% recorded once. Specified time point: newly diagnosed GD, antithyroid drugs for less than 3 months. From PBMCs, RNA was extracted and then used to make the TCR library. In addition, the sample was reused for a study of T cells in Graves' hyperthyroidism and ophthalmopathy.

Sequences were derived from peripheral blood mononuclear cells (PBMCs), sampled at new diagnosis, from a patient treated with antithyroid drugs. These receptors originate from a woman aged 30 to 39 with Graves disease.

This clonotype was found many times. J is TRBJ1-6 and V is TRBV3-1, with D unclear. V lost 5 bases, J lost 4 bases, and 12 bases lay in between. The CDR3 has 15 residues. Germline assignment: CDR1 LGHDT and CDR2 YNNKEL (reference sequence). The CDR3 loop reads CASSDGNLYNSPLHF. The CDR3 nucleotides read TGTGCCAGCAGCGATGGGAACCTTTATAATTCACCCCTCCACTTT.

This clonotype was seen ten or more times. The rearrangement joins TRBV10-3 to TRBJ1-1, with TRBD1 matching 12 bases. J was trimmed by 0 bases and V by 4 bases; bases with no gene match: 12. The CDR3 is 19 amino acids. Per the germline V gene, CDR1 is ENHRY and CDR2 is SYGVKD. This CDR3 reads CAISARDGTGGGVNTEAFF. DNA for the CDR3: TGTGCCATCAGTGCGCGCGACGGGACAGGGGGCGGCGTGAACACTGAAGCTTTCTTT.

This clonotype was counted at least ten times. The chain is built from TRBV5-8 and TRBJ1-1; unclear D gene. The CDR3 totals 12 residues. With 4 bases removed from V and 10 bases from J, the gap between germline ends came to 14 bases. In germline, CDR1 is SGHTS, CDR2 YDEGEE. The CDR3: CASSILGLGAFF. The CDR3 DNA reads as TGTGCCAGCAGCATCCTCGGGCTCGGAGCTTTCTTT.

This clonotype was seen repeatedly, ten times or more. The gene calls are TRBV6-1 and TRBJ2-7; 7 nucleotides match TRBD2. The CDR3 contains 13 residues. CDR1 is MNHNS, CDR2 SASEGT, per germline. With 9 bases clipped from V and 1 base from J, the junction kept 6 bases outside the gene matches. Written as DNA, the CDR3 is TGTGCCAGTCGGGGGGACGGATCCTACGAGCAGTACTTC. Translated: CASRGDGSYEQYF.

This clonotype was picked up many times. The gene calls are TRBV5-4 and TRBJ2-7; D perhaps matches TRBD1 (6 bases). The CDR3 is 17 amino acids. V lost 3 bases to trimming and J lost 6 bases, with 25 bases between them. CDR1 SGHNT and CDR2 YYREEE come from the germline V gene (reference sequence). CDR3 bases: TGTGCCAGCAGCTCCCCGCCGGACAGAGCCGCTCCAGGCGAGCAGTACTTC. This sequence encodes CASSSPPDRAAPGEQYF.

The table lists this clonotype with many counts. The rearrangement uses TRBV19 and TRBJ1-1, with 10 bases lining up with TRBD1. CDR1 is LNHDA and CDR2 is SQIVND in the germline V gene (reference sequence). CDR3 size: 14 residues. After removal of 7 bases from V and 5 bases from J, the junction contained 7 bases not matched to a gene. The CDR3 DNA reads as TGTGCCAGTACTAGACAGGGGGCAGGGACTGAAGCTTTCTTT. Protein sequence: CASTRQGAGTEAFF.